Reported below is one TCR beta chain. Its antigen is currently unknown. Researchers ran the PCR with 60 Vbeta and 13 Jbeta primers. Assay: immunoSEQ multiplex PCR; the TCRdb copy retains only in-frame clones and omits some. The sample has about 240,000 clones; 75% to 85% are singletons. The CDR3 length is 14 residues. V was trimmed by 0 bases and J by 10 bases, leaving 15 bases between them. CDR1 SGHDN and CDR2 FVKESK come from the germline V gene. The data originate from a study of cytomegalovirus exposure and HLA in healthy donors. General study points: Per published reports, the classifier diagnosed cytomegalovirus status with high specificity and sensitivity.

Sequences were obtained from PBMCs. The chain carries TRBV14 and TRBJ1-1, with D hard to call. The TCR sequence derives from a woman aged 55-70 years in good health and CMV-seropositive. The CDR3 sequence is CASSQEGPRGGAFF. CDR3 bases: TGTGCCAGCAGCCAAGAGGGTCCCAGAGGTGGAGCTTTCTTT. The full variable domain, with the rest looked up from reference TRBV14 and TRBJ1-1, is EAGVTQFPSHSVIEKGQTVTLRCDPISGHDNLYWYRRVMGKEIKFLLHFVKESKQDESGMPNNRFLAERTGGTYSTLKVQPAELEDSGVYFCASSQEGPRGGAFFGQGTRLTVV.